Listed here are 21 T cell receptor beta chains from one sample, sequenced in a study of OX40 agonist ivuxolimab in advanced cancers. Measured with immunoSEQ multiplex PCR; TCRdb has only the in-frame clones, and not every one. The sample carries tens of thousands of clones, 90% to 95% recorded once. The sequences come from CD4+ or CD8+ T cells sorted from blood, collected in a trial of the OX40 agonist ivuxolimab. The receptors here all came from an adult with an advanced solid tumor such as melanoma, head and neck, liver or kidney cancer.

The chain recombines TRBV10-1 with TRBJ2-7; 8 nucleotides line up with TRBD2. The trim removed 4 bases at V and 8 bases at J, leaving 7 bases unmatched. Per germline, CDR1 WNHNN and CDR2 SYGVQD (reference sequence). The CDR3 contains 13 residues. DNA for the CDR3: TGCGCCAGCAGTGCCCTAGCGGGTACCAAGCAGTACTTC. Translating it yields CASSALAGTKQYF.

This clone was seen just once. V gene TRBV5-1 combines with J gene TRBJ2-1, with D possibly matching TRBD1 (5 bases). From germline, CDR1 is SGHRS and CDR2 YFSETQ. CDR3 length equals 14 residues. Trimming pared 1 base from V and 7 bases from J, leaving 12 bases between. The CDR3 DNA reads TGCGCCAGCAGCTTGCCGGATCACAGGAATGAGCAGTTCTTC. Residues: CASSLPDHRNEQFF.

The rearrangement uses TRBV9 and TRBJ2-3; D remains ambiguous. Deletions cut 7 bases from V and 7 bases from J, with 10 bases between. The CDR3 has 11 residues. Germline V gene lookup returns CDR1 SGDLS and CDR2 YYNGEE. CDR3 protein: CASGSSYTQYF. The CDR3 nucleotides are TGTGCCAGCGGATCCTCGTATACGCAGTATTTT.

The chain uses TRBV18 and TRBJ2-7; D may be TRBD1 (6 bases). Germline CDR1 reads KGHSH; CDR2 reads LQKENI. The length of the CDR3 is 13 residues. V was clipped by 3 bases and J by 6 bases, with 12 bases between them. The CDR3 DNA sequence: TGTGCCAGCTCACCGAAACAGGGACCCGAGCAGTACTTC. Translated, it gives CASSPKQGPEQYF.

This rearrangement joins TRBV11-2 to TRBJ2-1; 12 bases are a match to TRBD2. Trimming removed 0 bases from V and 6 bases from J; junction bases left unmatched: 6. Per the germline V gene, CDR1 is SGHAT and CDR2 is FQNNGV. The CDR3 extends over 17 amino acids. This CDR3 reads CASSLDGRLAGANEQFF. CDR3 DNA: TGTGCCAGCAGCTTAGATGGTAGACTAGCGGGAGCCAATGAGCAGTTCTTC. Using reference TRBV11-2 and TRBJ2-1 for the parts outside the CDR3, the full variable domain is EAGVAQSPRYKIIEKRQSVAFWCNPISGHATLYWYQQILGQGPKLLIQFQNNGVVDDSQLPKDRFSAERLKGVDSTLKIQPAKLEDSAVYLCASSLDGRLAGANEQFFGPGTRLTVL.

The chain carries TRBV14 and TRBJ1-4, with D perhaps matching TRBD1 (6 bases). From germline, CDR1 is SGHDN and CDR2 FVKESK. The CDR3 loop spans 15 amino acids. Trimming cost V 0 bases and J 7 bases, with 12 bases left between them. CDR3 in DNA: TGTGCCAGCAGCCAAGAGCCCAGGGGAGGTGAAAAACTGTTTTTT. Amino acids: CASSQEPRGGEKLFF.

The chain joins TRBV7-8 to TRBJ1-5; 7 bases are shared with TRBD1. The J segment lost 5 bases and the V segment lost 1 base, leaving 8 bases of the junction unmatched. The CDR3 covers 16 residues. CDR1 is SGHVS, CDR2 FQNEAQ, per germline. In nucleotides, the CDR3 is TGTGCCAGCAGCTTAGGGGGGAGGGACAGTTATCAGCCCCAGCATTTT. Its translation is CASSLGGRDSYQPQHF.

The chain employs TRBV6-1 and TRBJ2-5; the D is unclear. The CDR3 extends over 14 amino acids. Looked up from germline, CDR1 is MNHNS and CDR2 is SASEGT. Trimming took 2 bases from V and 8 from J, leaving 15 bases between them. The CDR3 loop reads CASSERDAGFTQYF. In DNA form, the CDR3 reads TGTGCCAGCAGTGAACGAGACGCCGGATTCACCCAGTACTTC.

CDR3 DNA sequence: TGTGCCAGCAGTAAGGACCAGCGCACCGGGGAGCTGTTTTTT. It is translated as CASSKDQRTGELFF. This chain uses TRBV2 with TRBJ2-2; no firm D call. This CDR3 region has 14 residues. Germline values: CDR1 SNHLY, CDR2 FYNNEI. Deletions cut 5 bases from V and 4 bases from J, with 11 bases between. The full variable domain, completed using reference TRBV2 and TRBJ2-2, is EPEVTQTPSHQVTQMGQEVILRCVPISNHLYFYWYRQILGQKVEFLVSFYNNEISEKSEIFDDQFSVERPDGSNFTLKIRSTKLEDSAMYFCASSKDQRTGELFFGEGSRLTVL.

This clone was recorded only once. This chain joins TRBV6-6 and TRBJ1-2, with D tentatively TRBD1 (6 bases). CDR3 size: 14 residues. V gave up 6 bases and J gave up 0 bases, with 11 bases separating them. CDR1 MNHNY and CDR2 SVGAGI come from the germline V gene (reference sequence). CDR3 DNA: TGTGCCAGCAGGCCACAGGGTACTAACTATGGCTACACCTTC. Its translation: CASRPQGTNYGYTF.

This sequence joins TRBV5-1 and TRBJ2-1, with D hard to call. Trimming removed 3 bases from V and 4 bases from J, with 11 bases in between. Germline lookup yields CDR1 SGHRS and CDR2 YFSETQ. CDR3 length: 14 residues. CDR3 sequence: CASSSRTEYNEQFF. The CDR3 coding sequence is TGCGCCAGCAGCTCCAGGACCGAATACAATGAGCAGTTCTTC.

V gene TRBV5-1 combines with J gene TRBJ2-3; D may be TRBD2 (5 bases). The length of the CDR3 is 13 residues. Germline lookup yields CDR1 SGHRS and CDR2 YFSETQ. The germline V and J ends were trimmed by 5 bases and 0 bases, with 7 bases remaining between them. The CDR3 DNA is TGCGCCAGCAGTTGGACTAGCACAGATACGCAGTATTTT. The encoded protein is CASSWTSTDTQYF.

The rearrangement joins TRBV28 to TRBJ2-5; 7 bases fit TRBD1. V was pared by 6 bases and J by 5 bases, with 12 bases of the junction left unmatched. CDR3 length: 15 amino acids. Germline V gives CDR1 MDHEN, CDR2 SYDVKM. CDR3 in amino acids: CASRLGPGGWETQYF. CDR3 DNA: TGTGCCAGCAGATTGGGGCCAGGGGGTTGGGAGACCCAGTACTTC.

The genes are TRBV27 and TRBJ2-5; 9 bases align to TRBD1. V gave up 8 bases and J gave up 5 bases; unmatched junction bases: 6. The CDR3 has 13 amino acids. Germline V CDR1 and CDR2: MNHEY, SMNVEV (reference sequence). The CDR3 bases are TGTGCCAGCGGGCAACAGGGGGCGGAGACCCAGTACTTC. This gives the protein CASGQQGAETQYF.

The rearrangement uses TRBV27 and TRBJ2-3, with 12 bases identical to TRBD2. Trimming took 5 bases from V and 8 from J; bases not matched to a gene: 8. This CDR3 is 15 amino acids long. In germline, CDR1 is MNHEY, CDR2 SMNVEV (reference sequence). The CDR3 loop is CASSAGLAGYRTQYF. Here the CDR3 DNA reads TGTGCCAGCAGTGCTGGACTAGCGGGATATCGTACGCAGTATTTT.

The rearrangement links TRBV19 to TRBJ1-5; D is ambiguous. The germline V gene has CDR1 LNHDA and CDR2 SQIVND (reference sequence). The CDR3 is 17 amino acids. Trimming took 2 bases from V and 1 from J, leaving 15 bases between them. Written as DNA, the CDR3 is TGTGCCAGTAGTATAACAGCCGGTCCTATGAGCAATCAGCCCCAGCATTTT. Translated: CASSITAGPMSNQPQHF.

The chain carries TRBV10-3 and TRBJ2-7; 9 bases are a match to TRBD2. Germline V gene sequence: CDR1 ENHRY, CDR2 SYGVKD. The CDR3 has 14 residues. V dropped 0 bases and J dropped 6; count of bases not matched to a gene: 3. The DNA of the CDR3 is TGTGCCATCAGTGAGTCTAGCGGGAGCCGCGAGCAGTACTTC. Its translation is CAISESSGSREQYF.

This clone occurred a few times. The CDR3, as DNA: TGTGCCAGCAGTTACTTCCCCCGGAGCAGTGAAGCTTTCTTT. Translated, it gives CASSYFPRSSEAFF. This rearrangement joins TRBV6-6 to TRBJ1-1; D is undetermined. V was clipped by 1 base and J by 7 bases, with 13 bases between them. The germline V gene encodes CDR1 MNHNY and CDR2 SVGAGI (reference sequence). CDR3 size: 14 residues.

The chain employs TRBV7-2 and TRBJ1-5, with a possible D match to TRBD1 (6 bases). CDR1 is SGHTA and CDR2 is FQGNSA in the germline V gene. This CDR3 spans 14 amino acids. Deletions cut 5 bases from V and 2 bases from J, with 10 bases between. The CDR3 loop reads CASSPRQGNQPQHF. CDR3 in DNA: TGTGCCAGCAGCCCACGACAGGGCAATCAGCCCCAGCATTTT. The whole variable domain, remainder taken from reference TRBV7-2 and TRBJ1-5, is GAGVSQSPSNKVTEKGKDVELRCDPISGHTALYWYRQSLGQGLEFLIYFQGNSAPDKSGLPSDRFSAERTGGSVSTLTIQRTQQEDSAVYLCASSPRQGNQPQHFGDGTRLSIL.

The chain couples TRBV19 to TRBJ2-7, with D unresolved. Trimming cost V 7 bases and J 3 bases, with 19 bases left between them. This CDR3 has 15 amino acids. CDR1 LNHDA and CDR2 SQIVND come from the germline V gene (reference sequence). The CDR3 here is CASTPFRESFYEQYF. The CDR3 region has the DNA TGTGCCAGTACCCCCTTCCGAGAGAGTTTCTACGAGCAGTACTTC.

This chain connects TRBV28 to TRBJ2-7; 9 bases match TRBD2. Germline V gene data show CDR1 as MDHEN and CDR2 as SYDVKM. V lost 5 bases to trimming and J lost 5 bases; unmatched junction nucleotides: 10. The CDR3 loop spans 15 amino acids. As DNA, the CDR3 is TGTGCCAGCAGTGCCATTTCAGCGGGAGGAGACGAGCAGTACTTC. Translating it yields CASSAISAGGDEQYF.